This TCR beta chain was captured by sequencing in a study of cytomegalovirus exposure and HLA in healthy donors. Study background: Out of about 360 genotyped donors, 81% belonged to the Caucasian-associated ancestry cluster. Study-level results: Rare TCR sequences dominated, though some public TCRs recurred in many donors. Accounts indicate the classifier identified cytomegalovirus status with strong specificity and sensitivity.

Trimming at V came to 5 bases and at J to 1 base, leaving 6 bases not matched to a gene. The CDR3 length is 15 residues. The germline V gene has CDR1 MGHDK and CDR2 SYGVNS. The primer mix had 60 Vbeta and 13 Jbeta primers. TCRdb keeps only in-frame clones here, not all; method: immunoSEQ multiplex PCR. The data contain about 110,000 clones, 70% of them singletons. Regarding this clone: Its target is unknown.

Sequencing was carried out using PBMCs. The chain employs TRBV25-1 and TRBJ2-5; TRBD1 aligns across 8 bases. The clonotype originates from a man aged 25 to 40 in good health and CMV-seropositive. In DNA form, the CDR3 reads TGTGCCAGCAGTTTTCGAGACAGGGGCCAAGAGACCCAGTACTTC. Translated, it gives CASSFRDRGQETQYF.